Listed below are T cell receptor beta chains from one sample, sequenced in a study of early T cells in non-severe SARS-CoV-2 infection. MiXCR, run by TCRdb on the 5' RACE reads, gives a single entry per CDR3 protein. The table has tens of thousands of distinct CDR3 sequences, roughly an eighth seen once; the top ten hold under 4%. The material sequenced was whole blood. These receptors were collected from an adult who was a healthcare worker with PCR-confirmed SARS-CoV-2 infection or an uninfected control (not recorded which). The CDR3 runs from the conserved cysteine through the conserved F or W. A D gene is named only where the DNA matches it firmly. The listing skips clone size in some rows; elsewhere it reads once, few, many or a size class.

clone size	J gene	D gene	V gene	CDR3 DNA	CDR3 protein
many	TRBJ1-4	-	TRBV20-1	TGCAGTGCTAGAGATATCGAGTCAACTAATGAAAAACTGTTTTTT	CSARDIESTNEKLFF
-	TRBJ1-4	-	TRBV7-2	TGTGCCAGCAGCTTAGCGGCCGGGGGCCGTGAAAAACTGTTTTTT	CASSLAAGGREKLFF
-	TRBJ2-7	-	TRBV6-1	TGTGCCAGCAGTGAGGTGCCTTCCTACGAGCAGTACTTC	CASSEVPSYEQYF
once	TRBJ2-7	TRBD2	TRBV4-2	TGTGCCAGCAGCCAAGAAAGGAGCGGGAGGGCCCTCTCCTACGAGCAGTACTTC	CASSQERSGRALSYEQYF
many	TRBJ2-5	TRBD1	TRBV29-1	TGCAGCGTTGACGGGACAGGGGTTGAGACCCAGTACTTC	CSVDGTGVETQYF
-	TRBJ2-7	-	TRBV20-1	TGCAGTGCTTCCCTCGGAGACGAGCAGTACTTC	CSASLGDEQYF
many	TRBJ1-1	-	TRBV4-1	TGCGCCAGCAGCCCACAAGGAGGGGTTGAAGCTTTCTTT	CASSPQGGVEAFF
few	TRBJ1-2	-	TRBV20-1	TGCAGTGCTAGAGAAGGCAGGGGTACCGGAGGCTACACCTTC	CSAREGRGTGGYTF
many	TRBJ1-3	-	TRBV5-1	TGCGCCAGCAGTTTGGACCTCTCTGGAAACACCATATATTTT	CASSLDLSGNTIYF
-	TRBJ2-7	TRBD2	TRBV5-1	TGCGCCAGCAGCCGCGAGCGGGAGAGTTACGAGCAGTACTTC	CASSRERESYEQYF
many	TRBJ2-5	-	TRBV2	TGTGCCAGCAGTGAAGGTCTAGGGGGTTCAGAGACCCAGTACTTC	CASSEGLGGSETQYF
many	TRBJ1-6	-	TRBV20-1	TGCAGTGCTAGAGACCCAAGACAAGCTAATTCACCCCTCCACTTT	CSARDPRQANSPLHF
many	TRBJ1-2	-	TRBV24-1	TGTGCCACCAGTGATTTAACTGGCTACACCTTC	CATSDLTGYTF
few	TRBJ1-1	-	TRBV15	TGTGCCACCAGCAGAGACCTGAAGAACACTGAAGCTTTCTTT	CATSRDLKNTEAFF